Sequencing of this TCR beta chain was carried out in a study of human T cells and chemical hapten exposure. TCRdb itself ran the RACE reads through MiXCR, one entry per CDR3 protein. The repertoire consists of about 170,000 distinct CDR3 sequences, with 25% to 35% occurring once and the leading ten covering about 2.1%. Noted time point: patch test 3, about 24 weeks after DPC sensitization. The treatment here: therapeutic diphenylcyclopropenone sensitization with weekly scalp DPC. Only a few counts were recorded for this clonotype. The junction does not match germline at one end; this may be a read error. From germline, CDR1 is SQVTM and CDR2 ANQGSEA. The CDR3 totals 16 residues.

The specimen was whole blood, collected in connection with sensitization to the hapten diphenylcyclopropenone (DPC). The gene calls are TRBV29-1 and TRBJ1-6; D ambiguous. This clonotype was obtained from a woman aged 18-35 years with alopecia areata. Some clones in this sample may be carry-over from other donors' samples. The CDR3 region has the DNA TGCAGCGTAGAAGTCGGGCAAAGCTCCTATAATTCACCCCTCCACTTT. This translates into CSVEVGQSSYNSPLHF.